The 26 T cell receptor beta chains presented below share a single source sample, sequenced in a study of blood T cells in healthy people across ages. The use of a sample-barcoded 5' primer and a J-beta primer mix characterized a second PCR of about 7 to 12 cycles. TCRdb reanalysed the 5' RACE reads using MiXCR and keeps one entry per CDR3 protein. The table includes hundreds of thousands of distinct CDR3 sequences, roughly two fifths detected once. Sequencing was done on a sample of blood. These receptor sequences come from a man older than 75 in good health.

The chain has TRBV2 and TRBJ1-2, with D possibly being TRBD1 (5 bases). The CDR3 sequence is 13 residues long. The germline V gene encodes CDR1 SNHLY and CDR2 FYNNEI. The V end lost 11 bases, the J end lost 3 bases, and 16 bases lay between the germline ends. The CDR3 protein is CAGNRTPYYGYTF. In DNA, the CDR3 is TGTGCCGGCAACCGGACACCCTACTATGGCTACACCTTC.

The chain uses TRBV7-2 and TRBJ2-5; TRBD1 matches at 8 bases. Judging by the DNA end, TRBJ2-7 fits better; the J call may be wrong. CDR3 size: 15 residues. Germline CDR1 is SGHTA and CDR2 is FQGNSA. CDR3: CASSLDRVLSYEQYF. CDR3 bases: TGTGCCAGCAGCCTGGACAGGGTCCTCTCCTACGAGCAGTACTTC.

This chain links TRBV29-1 with TRBJ1-1, with 8 bases lining up with TRBD1. V was pared by 7 bases and J by 4 bases, with 14 bases of the junction left unmatched. CDR1 and CDR2 (germline): SQVTM, ANQGSEA. This CDR3 contains 15 residues. The CDR3 region is CSAKDRAGAGTEAFF. CDR3 coding DNA: TGCAGCGCTAAGGACAGGGCTGGAGCGGGCACTGAAGCTTTCTTT.

The rearrangement uses TRBV11-2 and TRBJ2-7, with 8 positions matching TRBD1. V lost 5 bases, J lost 6 bases, and 6 bases stayed unmatched. Germline V gives CDR1 SGHAT, CDR2 FQNNGV. This CDR3 contains 13 residues. The CDR3 sequence is CASSKDREREQYF. Here the CDR3 DNA reads TGTGCCAGCAGCAAGGACAGGGAACGCGAGCAGTACTTC.

This clonotype was observed a few times. The V call is TRBV4-3, the J call TRBJ2-5; D may be TRBD1 (6 bases). The DNA end is more similar to TRBJ2-7, so the J call may be wrong. Germline CDR1 is LGHNA and CDR2 is YSLEER. The CDR3 is 13 amino acids. The CDR3 nucleotides read TGCGCCAGCAGCCAAGATATCAGGGGCGAGCAGTACTTC. Translating gives CASSQDIRGEQYF.

This clonotype has a count of ten or more. The rearrangement links TRBV12-3 or TRBV12-4 to TRBJ1-4; TRBD1 agrees at 8 bases. With 6 bases clipped from V and 4 bases from J, the junction kept 7 bases outside the gene matches. The CDR3 is 15 amino acids. CDR3 DNA sequence: TGTGCCAGCAGCCCAGGGACAGGCCTTAATGAAAAACTGTTTTTT. It encodes CASSPGTGLNEKLFF.

In DNA form, the CDR3 reads TGTGCCAGCAGCGGACACCTATACAATGAGCAGTTCTTC. Translation gives CASSGHLYNEQFF. V is TRBV5-5 and J is TRBJ2-1, with D perhaps TRBD1 (5 bases). Germline V gives CDR1 SGHKS, CDR2 YYEKEE (reference sequence). V lost 4 bases and J lost 4, with 9 bases in between. The CDR3 is made up of 13 amino acids.

The rearrangement links TRBV29-1 to TRBJ2-4, with a tentative D call TRBD1 (8 bases). Germline assignment: CDR1 SQVTM and CDR2 ANQGSEA. V was trimmed by 6 bases and J by 9 bases, leaving 21 bases between them. CDR3 length: 14 amino acids. The CDR3 loop reads CSVPGGAGVGIQYF. For the CDR3, the DNA is TGCAGCGTGCCAGGGGGCGCGGGGGTGGGCATTCAGTACTTC. The complete variable domain, with remaining parts taken from reference TRBV29-1 and TRBJ2-4, reads SAVISQKPSRDICQRGTSLTIQCQVDSQVTMMFWYRQQPGQSLTLIATANQGSEATYESGFVIDKFPISRPNLTFSTLTVSNMSPEDSSIYLCSVPGGAGVGIQYFGAGTRLSVL.

This clonotype was counted a few times. The CDR3 sequence: CASSEWGLAGTQYF. Written as DNA, the CDR3 is TGTGCCAGCAGTGAATGGGGGCTAGCGGGGACCCAGTACTTC. The rearrangement uses TRBV2 and TRBJ2-7; TRBD2 matches at 8 bases. Judging by the DNA end, TRBJ2-5 fits better; the J call may be wrong. CDR3 size: 14 residues. From germline, CDR1 is SNHLY and CDR2 FYNNEI.

V gene TRBV5-1 combines with J gene TRBJ1-6, with TRBD1 as a possible D gene (5 bases). The CDR3 has 14 residues. CDR1 and CDR2 (germline): SGHRS, YFSETQ. V was clipped by 6 bases and J by 0 bases, with 7 bases between them. This chain's CDR3 is CASTRDSYNSPLHF. CDR3 coding DNA: TGCGCCAGCACCAGGGACTCCTATAATTCACCCCTCCACTTT.

This clonotype was seen at least ten times. J is TRBJ2-7 and V is TRBV4-1; either TRBD1 or TRBD2 may fit D (5 bases each). CDR1 MGHRA and CDR2 YSYEKL come from the germline V gene. Trimming shortened V by 0 bases and J by 1 base, and 7 bases separated the two germline ends. This CDR3 spans 14 amino acids. CDR3: CASSQDGGSYEQYF. Here the CDR3 DNA reads TGCGCCAGCAGCCAAGATGGGGGATCCTACGAGCAGTACTTC.

This clonotype has more than one count but fewer than ten. J is TRBJ1-6 and V is TRBV7-2, with 7 bases lining up with TRBD1. The CDR3 sequence is 15 residues long. The germline gives CDR1 SGHTA, CDR2 FQGNSA. The ends lost 5 bases at V and 10 bases at J; junction bases unmatched: 11. CDR3 sequence (DNA): TGTGCCAGCAGCGAGACAGGGACTCTTAAGTCACCCCTCCACTTT. It yields the protein CASSETGTLKSPLHF.

This clonotype was observed many times. The rearrangement joins TRBV10-3 to TRBJ2-1, with TRBD2 as a possible D gene (6 bases). V lost 10 bases to trimming and J lost 7 bases, with 17 bases between them. The CDR3 spans 13 residues. Germline CDR1 reads ENHRY; CDR2 reads SYGVKD. The CDR3 DNA reads TGTGCCACCTCGGGACTTTCGGGGAATGAGCAGTTCTTC. Amino acid sequence: CATSGLSGNEQFF.

In its sample, this clonotype was seen a few times. The chain is built from TRBV7-9 and TRBJ1-2; possibly TRBD1 for D (5 bases). Germline CDR1 is SEHNR and CDR2 is FQNEAQ (reference sequence). This CDR3 contains 14 residues. Trimming took 5 bases from V and 8 from J, leaving 18 bases between them. The CDR3 spells CASSPGQVLGGYTF. The DNA for the CDR3 is TGTGCCAGCAGCCCAGGGCAGGTTTTAGGAGGCTACACCTTC. The variable domain in full, completed from reference TRBV7-9 and TRBJ1-2, reads DTGVSQNPRHKITKRGQNVTFRCDPISEHNRLYWYRQTLGQGPEFLTYFQNEAQLEKSRLLSDRFSAERPKGSFSTLEIQRTEQGDSAMYLCASSPGQVLGGYTFGSGTRLTVV.

This chain connects TRBV29-1 to TRBJ2-3; no definite D call. The CDR3 contains 12 residues. Germline assignment: CDR1 SQVTM and CDR2 ANQGSEA. Between the trimmed V and J ends, which lost 5 bases and 5 bases, there was a span of 11 bases. The CDR3 DNA reads TGCAGCGTTCAGGTCAGTCAAGATACGCAGTATTTT. Protein product: CSVQVSQDTQYF.

As to this clonotype: The junction does not match germline at one end; this may be a read error. CDR3 DNA: TGCAGTGCTGGAGATGCAGGTTTGCAAGGGCAAGAGACCCAGTACTTC. It is translated as CSAGDAGLQGQETQYF. The chain employs TRBV20-1 and TRBJ2-5, with D uncertain. The CDR3 has 16 amino acids. From germline, CDR1 is DFQATT and CDR2 SNEGSKA (reference sequence).

This chain joins TRBV11-1 and TRBJ2-2; D not resolved. The CDR3 extends over 13 amino acids. Between the trimmed V and J ends, which lost 5 bases and 5 bases, there was a span of 9 bases. Germline lookup yields CDR1 SGHAT and CDR2 FQDESV (reference sequence). This CDR3 reads CASSPRLTGELFF. CDR3 nucleotide sequence: TGTGCCAGCAGCCCTAGGCTGACCGGGGAGCTGTTTTTT. Full variable domain (rest looked up from reference TRBV11-1 and TRBJ2-2): EAEVAQSPRYKITEKSQAVAFWCDPISGHATLYWYRQILGQGPELLVQFQDESVVDDSQLPKDRFSAERLKGVDSTLKIQPAELGDSAMYLCASSPRLTGELFFGEGSRLTVL.

DNA for the CDR3: TGTGCCAGCAGTTTATACCGGGACACCACTGAAGCTTTCTTT. This gives the protein CASSLYRDTTEAFF. V usage is TRBV2 and J usage is TRBJ1-1; TRBD1 might be the D (6 bases). Germline V lookup: CDR1 SNHLY, CDR2 FYNNEI. Trimming pared 5 bases from V and 4 bases from J, leaving 14 bases between. The CDR3 has 14 residues.

J is TRBJ1-2 and V is TRBV20-1, with a weak D call TRBD1 (6 bases). The ends were cut back, 8 bases at V and 5 bases at J, with 15 bases in the middle. Per the germline V gene, CDR1 is DFQATT and CDR2 is SNEGSKA (reference sequence). The CDR3 totals 12 residues. The CDR3 coding sequence is TGCAGTACCTATGCAGGGGTTTATGGCTACACCTTC. Translated, it gives CSTYAGVYGYTF.

The chain employs TRBV29-1 and TRBJ2-3; 7 nucleotides align to TRBD1. Germline V gene sequence: CDR1 SQVTM, CDR2 ANQGSEA. With 1 base clipped from V and 3 bases from J, the junction kept 7 bases outside the gene matches. This CDR3 has 15 amino acids. The CDR3 sequence: CSVEGYRGQTDTQYF. The CDR3 bases are TGCAGCGTTGAAGGATACAGGGGCCAGACAGATACGCAGTATTTT.

This clonotype showed up many times. This chain links TRBV9 with TRBJ2-7; D gene ambiguous. Germline CDR1 SGDLS, CDR2 YYNGEE. This CDR3 has 14 residues. Trimming shortened V by 0 bases and J by 2 bases, and 9 bases separated the two germline ends. CDR3 nucleotides: TGTGCCAGCAGCGTAGGGGGTGGACCCTACGAGCAGTACTTC. Its translation: CASSVGGGPYEQYF.

This rearrangement joins TRBV20-1 to TRBJ2-1; the D gene is possibly TRBD2 (6 bases). Trimming pared 6 bases from V and 6 bases from J, leaving 18 bases between. CDR1 DFQATT and CDR2 SNEGSKA come from the germline V gene (reference sequence). The CDR3 covers 14 residues. The chain's CDR3 is CSAELGGRLNEQFF. The CDR3 DNA reads TGCAGTGCGGAACTAGGTGGGAGGCTCAATGAGCAGTTCTTC.

This clonotype was detected a few times. The J gene is TRBJ2-3, the V gene TRBV27, with D maybe TRBD2 (6 bases). V was trimmed by 5 bases and J by 6 bases, leaving 18 bases between them. CDR1 and CDR2 (germline): MNHEY, SMNVEV (reference sequence). The CDR3 has 15 residues. The CDR3 DNA sequence: TGTGCCAGCAGTATTGGGACTCTCCTGGCGGATACGCAGTATTTT. This codes for CASSIGTLLADTQYF.

CDR3 loop: CATSRGPSTGELFF. The DNA for the CDR3 is TGTGCCACCAGCAGAGGACCTTCCACCGGGGAGCTGTTTTTT. J is TRBJ2-2 and V is TRBV15; no clear D. Deletions cut 1 base from V and 4 bases from J, with 7 bases between. Germline CDR1 reads LNHNV; CDR2 reads YYDKDF (reference sequence). The CDR3 has 14 residues.

The gene calls are TRBV29-1 and TRBJ2-5; D is unclear. V was cut by 0 bases and J by 6 bases, with 11 bases left in between. CDR1 is SQVTM, CDR2 ANQGSEA, per germline. The CDR3 sequence is 13 residues long. CDR3 in amino acids: CSVEDPDGQTQYF. The CDR3 DNA reads TGCAGCGTTGAAGATCCGGACGGACAGACCCAGTACTTC. The entire variable domain, with the rest obtained from reference TRBV29-1 and TRBJ2-5, is as follows: SAVISQKPSRDICQRGTSLTIQCQVDSQVTMMFWYRQQPGQSLTLIATANQGSEATYESGFVIDKFPISRPNLTFSTLTVSNMSPEDSSIYLCSVEDPDGQTQYFGPGTRLLVL.

The J gene is TRBJ2-3, the V gene TRBV2; 7 bases are shared with TRBD1. Trimming removed 8 bases from V and 5 bases from J; junction bases left unmatched: 13. The CDR3 runs 15 residues. CDR1 is SNHLY and CDR2 is FYNNEI in the germline V gene. CDR3 in amino acids: CASLGGLGRGDTQYF. CDR3 DNA sequence: TGTGCCAGCCTAGGGGGCCTAGGTCGTGGAGATACGCAGTATTTT.